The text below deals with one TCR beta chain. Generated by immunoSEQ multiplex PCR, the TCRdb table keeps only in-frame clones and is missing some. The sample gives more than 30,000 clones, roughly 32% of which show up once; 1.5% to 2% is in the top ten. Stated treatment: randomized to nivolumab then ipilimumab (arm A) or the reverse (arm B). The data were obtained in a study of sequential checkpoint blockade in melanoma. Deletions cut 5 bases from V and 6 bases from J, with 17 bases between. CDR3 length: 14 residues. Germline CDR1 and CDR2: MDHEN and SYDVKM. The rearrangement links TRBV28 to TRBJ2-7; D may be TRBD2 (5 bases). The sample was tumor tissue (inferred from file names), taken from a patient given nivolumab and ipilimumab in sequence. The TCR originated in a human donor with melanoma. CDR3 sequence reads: CASSPPTNLAEQYF. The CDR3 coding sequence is TGTGCCAGCAGTCCTCCGACTAACCTCGCCGAGCAGTACTTC.